A few counts support the clone carrying this T cell receptor (beta chain). The record originates from a study of shared T cell receptors in the human thymus. Trimming took 1 base from V and 2 from J; bases not matched to a gene: 15. The CDR3 has 19 amino acids. Germline V gene data show CDR1 as MNHNS and CDR2 as SASEGT. TCRdb's table, derived via immunoSEQ multiplex PCR, lists solely in-frame clones and lacks some. The repertoire holds approximately 490,000 clones, with around 78% as singletons. These sequences were also reported in another study, on human thymus T cells. That report notes: Resections obtained during corrective heart surgery supplied the thymus tissue. Thymic and blood repertoires seemed to favor certain V and J genes. Among unrelated individuals, related research reported thymic repertoires that overlapped highly.

This clonotype was sampled from a boy under three years old with a congenital heart defect. This chain joins TRBV6-1 and TRBJ2-3, with 7 nucleotides matching TRBD2. Sequences were obtained from thymocytes. CDR3 amino acids: CASSEGRDREAPFTDTQYF. CDR3 bases: TGTGCCAGCAGTGAAGGTCGGGATCGGGAGGCCCCTTTCACAGATACGCAGTATTTT.